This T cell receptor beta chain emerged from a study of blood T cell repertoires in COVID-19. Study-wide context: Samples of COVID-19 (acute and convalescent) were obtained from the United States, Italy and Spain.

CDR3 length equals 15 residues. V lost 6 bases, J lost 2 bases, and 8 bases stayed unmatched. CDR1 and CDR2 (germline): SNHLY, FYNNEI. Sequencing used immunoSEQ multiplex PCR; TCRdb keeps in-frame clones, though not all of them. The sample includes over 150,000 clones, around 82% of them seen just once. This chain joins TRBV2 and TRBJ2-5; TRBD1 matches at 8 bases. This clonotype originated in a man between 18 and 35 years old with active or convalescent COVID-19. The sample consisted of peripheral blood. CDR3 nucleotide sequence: TGTGCCAGCAGCGCCGGGACAGGTTTACAAGAGACCCAGTACTTC. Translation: CASSAGTGLQETQYF.